This record concerns one T cell receptor (beta chain) sequence. The data were obtained in a study of blood T cell repertoires in COVID-19. Study-level background: Spain, Italy and the United States supplied samples that represented acute and convalescent COVID-19. The cDNA or gDNA used as material had been derived from T cells, B-cell-depleted T cells, or PBMCs.

In the authors' methods: Nucleated cell counts were estimated from reference gene primer amplification. The protocol was immunoSEQ multiplex PCR, while the TCRdb copy is restricted to in-frame clones and leaves out a portion. The V and J calls and the clone size are those of that table, but D and trimming were determined from the DNA. This table has under 100,000 clones, around 85% appearing once. This CDR3 comprises 15 residues. Germline V gene lookup returns CDR1 MNHEY and CDR2 SVGAGI. Trimming cost V 0 bases and J 8 bases, with 14 bases left between them. The TCR was taken from a man aged 50-59 years with acute or convalescent COVID-19. The chain recombines TRBV6-5 with TRBJ2-1; TRBD2 might be the D (6 bases). Sequences were obtained from peripheral blood. The CDR3 region has the DNA TGTGCCAGCAGTTACTCGCGACTAGGAATCTATGAGCAGTTCTTC. Translating it yields CASSYSRLGIYEQFF.